The 25 T cell receptor beta chains below all came from one sample that was sequenced in a study of breast tumors, draining lymph nodes, adjacent tissues. TCRdb reprocessed the multiplex PCR reads with MiXCR, giving one entry per CDR3 protein. The table includes about 63,000 distinct CDR3 sequences, roughly 57% detected once. Material for sequencing was breast tumor tissue. The receptors originated from a female donor with breast cancer. Some clones in this sample may be carry-over from other donors' samples.

The rearrangement uses TRBV24-1 and TRBJ2-5; TRBD2 matches at 8 bases. V trimming: 3 bases; J trimming: 5 bases; junction bases outside the gene matches: 10. Germline values: CDR1 KGHDR, CDR2 SFDVKD. CDR3 length: 16 amino acids. The CDR3 region is CATSDPGTRGSETQYF. In DNA, the CDR3 is TGTGCCACCAGTGATCCAGGGACTAGGGGCTCTGAGACCCAGTACTTC.

The chain uses TRBV5-4 and TRBJ1-2; 8 nucleotides line up with TRBD1. The CDR3 has 15 amino acids. V was clipped by 5 bases and J by 2 bases; unmatched bases: 8. From germline, CDR1 is SGHNT and CDR2 YYREEE (reference sequence). CDR3 region: CASRKDREGNYGYTF. The DNA for the CDR3 is TGTGCCAGCAGAAAGGACAGGGAGGGGAACTATGGCTACACCTTC.

The gene calls are TRBV20-1 and TRBJ1-6; D is undetermined. Trimming cost V 5 bases and J 8 bases, with 16 bases left between them. This CDR3 has 14 residues. Germline lookup yields CDR1 DFQATT and CDR2 SNEGSKA (reference sequence). The CDR3 nucleotides are TGCAGTGCTTCCCTGGGCCGGGTTGATTCACCCCTCCACTTT. Translating gives CSASLGRVDSPLHF.

The CDR3 reads CAISKSTGELFF. CDR3 bases: TGTGCCATCAGCAAGAGCACAGGGGAGCTGTTTTTT. The chain recombines TRBV10-3 with TRBJ2-2; D not resolved. Germline assignment: CDR1 ENHRY and CDR2 SYGVKD. The CDR3 runs 12 residues. V dropped 6 bases and J dropped 8 bases, with 10 bases sitting between them.

The chain combines TRBV19 with TRBJ2-1; possibly TRBD2 for D (6 bases). Trimming stripped 2 bases from V and 0 bases from J, with 14 bases between. This CDR3 is 17 amino acids long. Germline assignment: CDR1 LNHDA and CDR2 SQIVND (reference sequence). Here the CDR3 DNA reads TGTGCCAGTAGTATATTCGGTCGACTAGGCTCCTACAATGAGCAGTTCTTC. Amino acid sequence: CASSIFGRLGSYNEQFF.

This clonotype was observed many times. V gene TRBV10-1 combines with J gene TRBJ1-4, with TRBD1 as a possible D gene (5 bases). V was pared by 0 bases and J by 5 bases, with 19 bases between. The CDR3 length is 18 residues. Germline CDR1 reads WNHNN; CDR2 reads SYGVQD (reference sequence). CDR3 bases: TGCGCCAGCAGTGAGTCGACAAGGCTAGGGACTCAGAATGAAAAACTGTTTTTT. This encodes CASSESTRLGTQNEKLFF.

This clonotype appeared many times. The J gene is TRBJ2-1, the V gene TRBV4-3, with 11 bases lining up with TRBD2. CDR1 is LGHNA and CDR2 is YSLEER in the germline V gene. CDR3 length: 17 amino acids. V shed 0 bases and J 4 bases; nucleotides not matched to a gene: 5. The CDR3 here is CASSQEIGTSGYNEQFF. The CDR3 DNA follows: TGCGCCAGCAGCCAAGAAATAGGGACTAGCGGTTACAATGAGCAGTTCTTC.

This sequence joins TRBV12-3 or TRBV12-4 and TRBJ2-4; 11 bases are a match to TRBD2. The CDR3 consists of 14 residues. V lost 6 bases to trimming and J lost 9 bases; unmatched junction nucleotides: 7. CDR3 nucleotide sequence: TGTGCCAGCAGACCGGGACTAGCGGATGGCATTCAGTACTTC. This sequence encodes CASRPGLADGIQYF.

The chain recombines TRBV7-2 with TRBJ1-2; TRBD1 matches 12 bases. Trimming at V came to 6 bases and at J to 4 bases, leaving 6 bases not matched to a gene. Germline V gene data show CDR1 as SGHTA and CDR2 as FQGNSA. The CDR3 has 15 amino acids. This CDR3 reads CASSPGTGGSYGYTF. In nucleotides, the CDR3 is TGTGCCAGCAGTCCCGGGACAGGGGGCAGCTATGGCTACACCTTC.

This clonotype was seen many times. The rearrangement links TRBV20-1 to TRBJ2-3; TRBD1 or TRBD2 may be the D gene (5 bases each). Germline V gene data show CDR1 as DFQATT and CDR2 as SNEGSKA (reference sequence). V shed 3 bases and J shed 3 bases, with 10 bases lying between them. This CDR3 has 13 amino acids. As DNA, the CDR3 is TGCAGTGCTAGGGGGGATAGGACAGATACGCAGTATTTT. It encodes CSARGDRTDTQYF.

The table lists this clonotype with many counts. This chain links TRBV19 with TRBJ2-3, with 9 bases that match TRBD2. V trimming: 6 bases; J trimming: 5 bases; junction bases outside the gene matches: 6. CDR3 length: 14 amino acids. From germline, CDR1 is LNHDA and CDR2 SQIVND (reference sequence). The CDR3 bases are TGTGCCAGTAGGGATAGCGGGGGTAGAGATACGCAGTATTTT. It specifies CASRDSGGRDTQYF.

This clonotype has a count of ten or more. V gene TRBV20-1 combines with J gene TRBJ2-2; D unclear. Germline V CDR1 and CDR2: DFQATT, SNEGSKA (reference sequence). Trimming left V 0 bases short and J 2 bases short, with 13 bases between. This CDR3 is built from 16 residues. CDR3 region: CSARDMQADNTGELFF. The CDR3 region has the DNA TGCAGTGCTAGAGATATGCAGGCGGATAACACCGGGGAGCTGTTTTTT.

This clonotype showed up many times. The chain combines TRBV7-9 with TRBJ1-2; 7 nucleotides align to TRBD1. The V gene's germline CDR1 is SEHNR and CDR2 FQNEAQ (reference sequence). The CDR3 is 14 amino acids. V gave up 1 base and J gave up 8 bases; unmatched junction bases: 7. The CDR3 region has the DNA TGTGCCAGCAGCTTAGAGGGGGCGCGAGGAGGCTACACCTTC. This codes for CASSLEGARGGYTF.

This clonotype has at least ten counts. The V and J genes are TRBV15 and TRBJ2-5; the D call may be TRBD1 or TRBD2 (5 bases each). The ends were cut back, 1 base at V and 3 bases at J, with 12 bases in the middle. The V gene's germline CDR1 is LNHNV and CDR2 YYDKDF (reference sequence). The CDR3 sequence is 15 residues long. The chain's CDR3 is CATSRGRDAEETQYF. The DNA for the CDR3 is TGTGCCACCAGCAGAGGTCGGGACGCCGAAGAGACCCAGTACTTC.

The chain is built from TRBV2 and TRBJ2-5; D is possibly TRBD1 (6 bases). Germline-derived CDR1 and CDR2 are SNHLY and FYNNEI. Deletions cut 6 bases from V and 0 bases from J, with 20 bases between. The CDR3 is 17 amino acids. The CDR3 spells CASSARSEGDNQETQYF. The CDR3 coding sequence is TGTGCCAGCAGCGCCCGCAGCGAGGGGGACAACCAAGAGACCCAGTACTTC.

The chain joins TRBV15 to TRBJ1-6; tentative D call: TRBD1 (5 bases). Trimming left V 3 bases short and J 10 bases short, with 16 bases between. Germline CDR1 is LNHNV and CDR2 is YYDKDF (reference sequence). This CDR3 is 15 amino acids long. For the CDR3, the DNA is TGTGCCACCAGCAGCGACAGTTTCCTTAGGTCACCCCTCCACTTT. Translation: CATSSDSFLRSPLHF.

In its sample, this clonotype was seen once. The chain combines TRBV29-1 with TRBJ1-5, with a weak D call TRBD1 (5 bases). Trimming removed 3 bases from V and 4 bases from J, with 19 bases in between. This CDR3 has 16 residues. Looked up from germline, CDR1 is SQVTM and CDR2 is ANQGSEA. Written as DNA, the CDR3 is TGCAGCGTTGATAGCGGGTACGGGACTTGGAATCAGCCCCAGCATTTT. Encoded protein: CSVDSGYGTWNQPQHF.

V usage is TRBV20-1 and J usage is TRBJ2-5, with a weak D call TRBD2 (6 bases). Per germline, CDR1 DFQATT and CDR2 SNEGSKA (reference sequence). There are 15 residues in the CDR3. Trimming pared 6 bases from V and 4 bases from J, leaving 21 bases between. CDR3 coding DNA: TGCAGTGCGAGGACTAAAGCTCTCAGACTAGAGACCCAGTACTTC. It is translated as CSARTKALRLETQYF.

V and J are TRBV4-2 and TRBJ2-7; possibly TRBD1 for D (5 bases). The V gene's germline CDR1 is LGHNA and CDR2 YNFKEQ. V lost 1 base, J lost 1 base, and 8 bases lay in between. The CDR3 consists of 14 residues. CDR3: CASSQGRGSYEQYF. Written as DNA, the CDR3 is TGTGCCAGCAGCCAAGGTAGGGGTTCCTACGAGCAGTACTTC.

This chain connects TRBV2 to TRBJ2-5; 11 nucleotides agree with TRBD1. The germline V gene has CDR1 SNHLY and CDR2 FYNNEI. The CDR3 contains 14 residues. Trimming at V came to 7 bases and at J to 3 bases, leaving 4 bases not matched to a gene. CDR3 in DNA: TGTGCCAGCAAAAGGGACAGGGGGAAAGAGACCCAGTACTTC. It codes for CASKRDRGKETQYF.

The chain carries TRBV2 and TRBJ1-2, with D maybe TRBD1 (6 bases). V shed 4 bases and J shed 7 bases, with 10 bases lying between them. The CDR3 spans 12 residues. Germline V CDR1 and CDR2: SNHLY, FYNNEI. For the CDR3, the DNA is TGTGCCAGCAGTGCCACAGGGTTTGGCTACACCTTC. It is translated as CASSATGFGYTF.

This chain links TRBV15 with TRBJ2-7, with 8 bases matching TRBD2. The germline V gene encodes CDR1 LNHNV and CDR2 YYDKDF (reference sequence). The CDR3 has 17 amino acids. V lost 1 base and J lost 2; bases outside the gene matches: 10. In DNA, the CDR3 is TGTGCCACCAGCAGAGGGAGTGGGAGTAGCGGGGCCTACGAGCAGTACTTC. This codes for CATSRGSGSSGAYEQYF.

This clonotype was recorded at least ten times. The V and J genes are TRBV6-2 or TRBV6-3 and TRBJ2-7; no definite D call. V was cut by 8 bases and J by 3 bases, with 14 bases left in between. Germline V gene lookup returns CDR1 MNHEY and CDR2 SVGEGT. The CDR3 sequence is 13 residues long. The CDR3 here is CASHRRDGYEQYF. The CDR3 DNA sequence: TGTGCCAGCCACCGCCGAGATGGCTACGAGCAGTACTTC.

This clonotype was observed at least ten times. The chain employs TRBV20-1 and TRBJ1-4, with TRBD1 as a possible D gene (5 bases). The CDR3 has 14 residues. Germline lookup yields CDR1 DFQATT and CDR2 SNEGSKA (reference sequence). V lost 0 bases, J lost 6 bases, and 11 bases lay in between. Written as DNA, the CDR3 is TGCAGTGCTAGAGATGGGGGGGTGGATGAAAAACTGTTTTTT. Its translation: CSARDGGVDEKLFF.

Turning to this clonotype: The conserved phenylalanine or tryptophan is not found at the CDR3 terminus, so this likely reflects a read error. No DNA is shown, since the ends of the CDR3 on it are uncertain; the CDR3 is the one TCRdb lists. The rearrangement uses TRBV4-1 and TRBJ2-7; TRBD2, as called in the table, went unchecked against the DNA. CDR1 is MGHRA, CDR2 YSYEKL, per germline. The CDR3 is 13 residues long, ends included. The CDR3 here is CASSRPGGNERYL.